One sample yielded the 29 T cell receptor beta chains listed below, sequenced in a study of early T cells in non-severe SARS-CoV-2 infection. In TCRdb, the 5' RACE reads were re-called with MiXCR into one record per CDR3 protein. The sample holds 120,000 or so distinct CDR3 sequences; 10% to 15% are singletons and the top ten take approximately 4%. The sample here was whole blood, taken at baseline. Every receptor here comes from an adult who was a healthcare worker with PCR-confirmed SARS-CoV-2 infection or an uninfected control (not recorded which).

CDR3 DNA sequence: TGTGCCAGCAGCTTAGCATCGGCAGCTAATGAAAAACTGTTTTTT. Encoded protein: CASSLASAANEKLFF. The V gene is TRBV7-9, the J gene TRBJ1-4; D gene uncertain. The CDR3 totals 15 residues. Trimming removed 0 bases at V and 3 bases at J, with 8 bases between. CDR1 and CDR2 (germline): SEHNR, FQNEAQ (reference sequence).

This chain links TRBV15 with TRBJ1-1; 7 bases map to TRBD1. CDR1 and CDR2 (germline): LNHNV, YYDKDF (reference sequence). This CDR3 is 15 amino acids long. The trim removed 3 bases at V and 4 bases at J, leaving 8 bases unmatched. The CDR3 nucleotides read TGTGCCACCAGCAGTCCTAAACAGGGGTCCACTGAAGCTTTCTTT. Translation gives CATSSPKQGSTEAFF. The full variable domain, its missing parts supplied by reference TRBV15 and TRBJ1-1, is DAMVIQNPRYQVTQFGKPVTLSCSQTLNHNVMYWYQQKSSQAPKLLFHYYDKDFNNEADTPDNFQSRRPNTSFCFLDIRSPGLGDTAMYLCATSSPKQGSTEAFFGQGTRLTVV.

This clonotype came up a few times. The chain employs TRBV27 and TRBJ2-2; the match to TRBD1 covers 11 bases. V dropped 4 bases and J dropped 9; count of bases not matched to a gene: 4. The length of the CDR3 is 14 residues. Germline CDR1 and CDR2: MNHEY and SMNVEV (reference sequence). The CDR3 sequence is CASSSDRGLRELFF. The CDR3 nucleotides read TGTGCCAGCAGTTCGGACAGGGGGCTAAGGGAGCTGTTTTTT.

In its sample, this clonotype was seen many times. V is TRBV6-1 and J is TRBJ1-2; D possibly corresponds to TRBD1 (5 bases). Germline-derived CDR1 and CDR2 are MNHNS and SASEGT. V lost 0 bases to trimming and J lost 6 bases, with 11 bases between them. The CDR3 is made up of 14 amino acids. DNA for the CDR3: TGTGCCAGCAGTGAAGCGCAGAGAGGGGATGGCTACACCTTC. Translated: CASSEAQRGDGYTF.

This clonotype was observed a few times. The rearrangement joins TRBV6-1 to TRBJ1-1; D might be TRBD1 (6 bases). This CDR3 spans 13 amino acids. With 2 bases removed from V and 4 bases from J, the gap between germline ends came to 8 bases. Germline V gene sequence: CDR1 MNHNS, CDR2 SASEGT. Written as DNA, the CDR3 is TGTGCCAGCAGTGAAACAGGGAGCACTGAAGCTTTCTTT. Amino acids: CASSETGSTEAFF.

The sample holds many counts of this clonotype. The rearrangement uses TRBV20-1 and TRBJ1-1, with D possibly matching TRBD1 (5 bases). The CDR3 has 13 residues. The germline CDR1 and CDR2 sequences are DFQATT and SNEGSKA (reference sequence). Trimming removed 3 bases at V and 1 base at J, with 9 bases between. CDR3 sequence: CSARSGTNTEAFF. The CDR3 coding sequence is TGCAGTGCTAGGTCGGGGACGAACACTGAAGCTTTCTTT.

This chain joins TRBV29-1 and TRBJ1-1, with D uncertain. CDR3 length: 13 amino acids. In germline, CDR1 is SQVTM, CDR2 ANQGSEA. V was shortened by 1 base and J by 3 bases, with 9 bases between the two germline ends. CDR3 sequence: CSVEGSYDTEAFF. The CDR3 region has the DNA TGCAGCGTTGAAGGCAGTTACGACACTGAAGCTTTCTTT.

This chain connects TRBV20-1 to TRBJ2-7; the D is unclear. CDR1 and CDR2 (germline): DFQATT, SNEGSKA (reference sequence). The CDR3 has 13 amino acids. Trimming left V 5 bases short and J 0 bases short, with 11 bases between. CDR3 coding DNA: TGCAGTGCTGACGGCGTGACCTCCTACGAGCAGTACTTC. Residues: CSADGVTSYEQYF.

The V call is TRBV30, the J call TRBJ1-1, with unresolved D. Germline lookup yields CDR1 GTSNPN and CDR2 SVGIG (reference sequence). The V gene lost 2 bases and the J gene lost 4 bases, with 11 bases spanning the gap. The CDR3 is made up of 13 amino acids. CDR3 amino acids: CAWSNGMGTEAFF. The CDR3 coding sequence is TGTGCCTGGAGTAATGGGATGGGCACTGAAGCTTTCTTT.

The V and J genes are TRBV7-9 and TRBJ1-1, with D possibly being TRBD1 (6 bases). The CDR3 consists of 15 residues. V shed 5 bases and J shed 5 bases, with 18 bases lying between them. CDR1 is SEHNR and CDR2 is FQNEAQ in the germline V gene (reference sequence). The CDR3 DNA reads as TGTGCCAGCAGCCCCTCGCGGGCAGGGGATACTGAAGCTTTCTTT. Protein: CASSPSRAGDTEAFF.

The sample holds a few counts of this clonotype. The chain is built from TRBV24-1 and TRBJ2-2, with D possibly called TRBD1 or TRBD2 (5 bases each). This CDR3 is 15 amino acids long. Germline lookup yields CDR1 KGHDR and CDR2 SFDVKD. Trimming stripped 2 bases from V and 1 base from J, with 7 bases between. CDR3 DNA: TGTGCCACCAGTGATTGGGGGAGGAACACCGGGGAGCTGTTTTTT. Amino acids: CATSDWGRNTGELFF.

This clonotype was picked up a small number of times. The chain uses TRBV28 and TRBJ2-7, with TRBD1 matching over 7 bases. V gave up 1 base and J gave up 2 bases; unmatched junction bases: 8. Germline V gene sequence: CDR1 MDHEN, CDR2 SYDVKM. This CDR3 region has 16 residues. This CDR3 is CASSLSPGTAPYEQYF. As DNA, the CDR3 is TGTGCCAGCAGTTTATCCCCCGGGACAGCCCCCTACGAGCAGTACTTC.

This clonotype came up many times. This chain connects TRBV2 to TRBJ1-5, with D perhaps matching TRBD1 (5 bases). V gave up 3 bases and J gave up 2 bases, with 8 bases separating them. This CDR3 contains 14 residues. CDR1 is SNHLY, CDR2 FYNNEI, per germline. The CDR3 protein is CASSEGQGNQPQHF. CDR3 DNA: TGTGCCAGCAGTGAGGGGCAGGGCAATCAGCCCCAGCATTTT.

This clonotype has a count of ten or more. The chain has TRBV25-1 and TRBJ2-6; TRBD2 is a possible D gene (5 bases). The germline V gene has CDR1 MGHDK and CDR2 SYGVNS. The V end was cut by 6 bases, the J end by 4 bases, with 7 bases between. The CDR3 loop spans 13 amino acids. The CDR3 is CASRPGGANVLTF. Written as DNA, the CDR3 is TGTGCCAGCAGGCCGGGGGGGGCCAACGTCCTGACTTTC.

In this sample, this clonotype turned up many times. The chain has TRBV12-5 and TRBJ2-1; D not certain. The V end lost 3 bases, the J end lost 7 bases, and 7 bases lay between the germline ends. The CDR3 loop spans 12 amino acids. From germline, CDR1 is LGHNT and CDR2 FRNRAP. CDR3 nucleotides: TGTGCTAGTGGTTTAGTCCGTAATGAGCAGTTCTTC. Amino acid sequence: CASGLVRNEQFF.

This chain connects TRBV10-3 to TRBJ2-5; D possibly corresponds to TRBD2 (6 bases). CDR1 is ENHRY, CDR2 SYGVKD, per germline. The CDR3 is 14 amino acids. V lost 6 bases and J 6 bases, leaving 17 bases between the germline ends. The DNA for the CDR3 is TGTGCCATCAGAAATCCCGGGGGTAGCCAGACCCAGTACTTC. Translating gives CAIRNPGGSQTQYF.

This clonotype was seen a few times. The chain combines TRBV4-2 with TRBJ1-2; TRBD1 might be the D (5 bases). V gave up 4 bases and J gave up 6 bases, with 18 bases separating them. The CDR3 extends over 15 amino acids. Germline assignment: CDR1 LGHNA and CDR2 YNFKEQ. CDR3 sequence: CASSREGTLIDGYTF. The CDR3, as DNA: TGTGCCAGCAGCCGAGAAGGGACCCTAATTGATGGCTACACCTTC.

This clonotype was found many times. The chain is built from TRBV6-5 and TRBJ1-6; weak D call: TRBD1 (5 bases). V lost 5 bases to trimming and J lost 4 bases, with 18 bases between them. The CDR3 has 17 residues. Germline V gene lookup returns CDR1 MNHEY and CDR2 SVGAGI. The CDR3 loop reads CASSVTGTMLYNSPLHF. The CDR3 DNA is TGTGCCAGCAGTGTAACCGGGACGATGCTATATAATTCACCCCTCCACTTT.

V gene TRBV5-1 combines with J gene TRBJ2-3; 9 bases match TRBD1. The CDR3 spans 14 residues. Germline values: CDR1 SGHRS, CDR2 YFSETQ. The ends lost 4 bases at V and 3 bases at J; junction bases unmatched: 3. The DNA for the CDR3 is TGCGCCAGCAGCCACGGGACAGGGACAGATACGCAGTATTTT. It yields the protein CASSHGTGTDTQYF. Drawing the rest from reference TRBV5-1 and TRBJ2-3, the complete variable domain is KAGVTQTPRYLIKTRGQQVTLSCSPISGHRSVSWYQQTPGQGLQFLFEYFSETQRNKGNFPGRFSGRQFSNSRSEMNVSTLELGDSALYLCASSHGTGTDTQYFGPGTRLTVL.

This clonotype was seen repeatedly, ten times or more. CDR3 in amino acids: CASSLVRPDTEAFF. The CDR3 coding sequence is TGTGCCAGCAGCTTAGTGCGGCCCGACACTGAAGCTTTCTTT. The chain couples TRBV11-2 to TRBJ1-1; no clear D gene. CDR1 is SGHAT and CDR2 is FQNNGV in the germline V gene. CDR3 length equals 14 residues. With 1 base removed from V and 3 bases from J, the gap between germline ends came to 9 bases.

This clonotype was seen only a few times. The V and J genes are TRBV6-5 and TRBJ1-1; TRBD1 is a possible D gene (6 bases). V was shortened by 2 bases and J by 3 bases, with 13 bases between the two germline ends. CDR1 is MNHEY and CDR2 is SVGAGI in the germline V gene. The CDR3 extends over 15 amino acids. This CDR3 is CASSYEGVGHTEAFF. Here the CDR3 DNA reads TGTGCCAGCAGTTACGAGGGGGTCGGTCACACTGAAGCTTTCTTT.

There are many counts of this clonotype. V usage is TRBV2 and J usage is TRBJ1-5; weak D call: TRBD1 (6 bases). CDR3 length equals 14 residues. Trimming cost V 5 bases and J 3 bases, with 11 bases left between them. CDR1 is SNHLY, CDR2 FYNNEI, per germline. The CDR3 spells CASSPDRPNQPQHF. The CDR3 region has the DNA TGTGCCAGCAGTCCAGACAGGCCCAATCAGCCCCAGCATTTT. Full variable domain (missing parts from reference TRBV2 and TRBJ1-5): EPEVTQTPSHQVTQMGQEVILRCVPISNHLYFYWYRQILGQKVEFLVSFYNNEISEKSEIFDDQFSVERPDGSNFTLKIRSTKLEDSAMYFCASSPDRPNQPQHFGDGTRLSIL.

This clonotype appeared many times. This chain links TRBV11-2 with TRBJ2-4, with 10 bases that match TRBD1. CDR1 SGHAT and CDR2 FQNNGV come from the germline V gene. The junction had 9 bases not matched to a gene; V was cut back by 0 bases and J by 7 bases. This CDR3 is built from 17 residues. The CDR3 DNA reads TGTGCCAGCAGCTTAGAAAGGGGACAGGGGATGGGGAACATTCAGTACTTC. The encoded protein is CASSLERGQGMGNIQYF. Full variable domain (missing parts from reference TRBV11-2 and TRBJ2-4): EAGVAQSPRYKIIEKRQSVAFWCNPISGHATLYWYQQILGQGPKLLIQFQNNGVVDDSQLPKDRFSAERLKGVDSTLKIQPAKLEDSAVYLCASSLERGQGMGNIQYFGAGTRLSVL.

This clonotype was seen more than once but under ten times. The rearrangement links TRBV15 to TRBJ2-7; D unclear. The CDR3 runs 14 residues. Germline CDR1 is LNHNV and CDR2 is YYDKDF (reference sequence). Trimming removed 0 bases from V and 5 bases from J, with 11 bases in between. The CDR3 protein is CATSRDSAVDEQYF. The DNA of the CDR3 is TGTGCCACCAGCAGAGATTCCGCAGTGGACGAGCAGTACTTC.

This rearrangement joins TRBV5-1 to TRBJ2-7; 8 nucleotides match TRBD2. Trimming at V came to 0 bases and at J to 0 bases, leaving 2 bases not matched to a gene. CDR1 is SGHRS and CDR2 is YFSETQ in the germline V gene. The CDR3 is 15 residues long. The CDR3 nucleotides read TGCGCCAGCAGCTTGGGCGGGACTAGCTCCTACGAGCAGTACTTC. The encoded protein is CASSLGGTSSYEQYF.

The rearrangement uses TRBV4-2 and TRBJ2-1, with 9 bases identical to TRBD1. With V trimmed by 4 bases and J by 8 bases, 12 bases remained unmatched. The germline V gene encodes CDR1 LGHNA and CDR2 YNFKEQ. The CDR3 sequence is 16 residues long. The CDR3 reads CASSRPWTGVRDEQFF. DNA of the CDR3: TGTGCCAGCAGCCGGCCTTGGACAGGGGTTAGGGATGAGCAGTTCTTC.

This clonotype was seen more than once but under ten times. V gene TRBV12-3 or TRBV12-4 combines with J gene TRBJ2-5; possibly TRBD1 or TRBD2 for D (5 bases each). Trimming stripped 2 bases from V and 5 bases from J, with 9 bases between. This CDR3 comprises 13 residues. Written as DNA, the CDR3 is TGTGCCAGCAGTTTAAGGTGGGACGAGACCCAGTACTTC. Protein sequence: CASSLRWDETQYF.

The chain couples TRBV15 to TRBJ1-2; D is ambiguous. CDR1 LNHNV and CDR2 YYDKDF come from the germline V gene (reference sequence). Trimming pared 3 bases from V and 8 bases from J, leaving 10 bases between. The CDR3 loop spans 12 amino acids. The CDR3 DNA reads as TGTGCCACCAGCAGCCCCCCCGGGGGCTACACCTTC. Amino acids: CATSSPPGGYTF.

This clonotype has just a few counts. The chain links TRBV7-2 to TRBJ1-4; D is possibly TRBD1 (5 bases). CDR1 and CDR2 from the germline V gene are SGHTA and FQGNSA. The CDR3 loop spans 14 amino acids. The germline V and J ends were trimmed by 2 bases and 6 bases, with 10 bases remaining between them. CDR3 sequence: CASSLLGVYEKLFF. Here the CDR3 DNA reads TGTGCCAGCAGCTTATTAGGGGTGTATGAAAAACTGTTTTTT.